This T cell receptor beta chain was sequenced in a study of shared clonotypes between healthy human individuals. Terminally differentiated effector memory CD45RA+ cells were excluded by CCR7 positive selection of CD45RO-negative cells. TCRdb keeps only in-frame clones here, not all; method: immunoSEQ multiplex PCR. The table shows over 750,000 clones, with 95% to 97% occurring only once. The sequence derives from a man younger than 45 in good health. Specimen: naive CD8+ T cells sorted from blood.

The CDR3 DNA reads TGCAGCGTCCACGGTTTGGGGACAGGAAGAAGCTACACCTTC. Amino acids: CSVHGLGTGRSYTF. V gene TRBV29-1 combines with J gene TRBJ1-2, with 8 bases matching TRBD1. The J segment lost 9 bases and the V segment lost 6 bases, leaving 15 bases of the junction unmatched. The CDR3 length is 14 residues. Germline V gives CDR1 SQVTM, CDR2 ANQGSEA.